The present T cell receptor beta chain was sequenced within a study of STAT5B mutations in CD4+ large granular lymphocyte leukemia. Points on this clone: Antigen unknown.

The CDR3 spans 15 residues. Germline CDR1 SGHTA, CDR2 FQGTGA. V was shortened by 5 bases and J by 6 bases, with 19 bases between the two germline ends. Assay: immunoSEQ multiplex PCR; the TCRdb copy retains only in-frame clones and omits some. This sample yields about 8,200 clones, of which roughly 91% are seen a single time; roughly 50% belongs to the top ten. Depending on availability, patient cells were bead-separated fractions or unselected PBMC. Study-wide points: Without HLA matching, higher CD4+ than CD8+ T-LGLL clonality could reflect small sample size.

This receptor was obtained from a woman in her seventies with CD4+ T-cell large granular lymphocyte leukemia. Sequencing used PBMCs. The rearrangement links TRBV7-3 to TRBJ1-2; D unclear. CDR3 in amino acids: CASSPDSGRDDGYTF. CDR3 coding DNA: TGTGCCAGCAGCCCCGACTCCGGGAGGGATGATGGCTACACCTTC.